This TCR beta chain was sequenced during a study of T cells in Graves' hyperthyroidism and ophthalmopathy. Study-wide context: Pretreatment peripheral blood was obtained at initial diagnosis.

This clonotype showed up many times. Its antigen is still unknown. CDR3 size: 14 residues. Germline assignment: CDR1 SGDLS and CDR2 YYNGEE. The V and J ends lost 1 base and 3 bases respectively, with 10 bases between them. The TCR beta CDR3 regions underwent amplification using RNA transcripts as the source. The HTBI primer set drove a first-round RT-PCR of the TCR CDR3. TCRdb analysed the multiplex PCR reads with MiXCR anew, one entry per CDR3 protein. The table lists about 760,000 distinct CDR3 sequences, around a third of them singletons. Study-wide results and limits: Most clonotypes expanded in thyroid above 0.001 were likewise present in blood.

This sequence was found in a woman in her forties with Graves' hyperthyroidism. This rearrangement joins TRBV9 to TRBJ1-1; no reliable D call. Sample: blood. This CDR3 is CASSVLGGDTEAFF. DNA for the CDR3: TGTGCCAGCAGCGTACTGGGTGGGGACACTGAAGCTTTCTTT.